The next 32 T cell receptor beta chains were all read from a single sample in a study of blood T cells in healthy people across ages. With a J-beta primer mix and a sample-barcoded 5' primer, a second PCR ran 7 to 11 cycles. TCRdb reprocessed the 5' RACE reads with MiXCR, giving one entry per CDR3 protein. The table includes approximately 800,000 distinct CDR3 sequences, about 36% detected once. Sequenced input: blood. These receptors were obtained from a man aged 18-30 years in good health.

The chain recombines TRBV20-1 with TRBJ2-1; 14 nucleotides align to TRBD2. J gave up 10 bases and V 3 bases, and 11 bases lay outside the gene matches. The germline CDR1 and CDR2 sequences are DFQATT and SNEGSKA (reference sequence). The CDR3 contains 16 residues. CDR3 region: CSARDPGTSGGREQFF. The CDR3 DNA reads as TGCAGTGCTAGGGACCCCGGGACTAGCGGGGGAAGAGAGCAGTTCTTC.

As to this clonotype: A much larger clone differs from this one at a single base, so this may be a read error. CDR3 nucleotide sequence: TGTGCCAGCAGCGTCCCCGATAGCTCCTACGAGCAGTACTTC. It specifies CASSVPDSSYEQYF. The rearrangement uses TRBV7-8 and TRBJ2-7; D unresolved. V was pared by 5 bases and J by 0 bases, with 11 bases between. Germline loops: CDR1 SGHVS, CDR2 FQNEAQ. The CDR3 is 14 residues long.

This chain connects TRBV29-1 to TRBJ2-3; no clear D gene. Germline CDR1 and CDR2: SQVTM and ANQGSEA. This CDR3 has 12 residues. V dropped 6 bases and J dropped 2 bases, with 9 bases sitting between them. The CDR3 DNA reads TGCAGCGTACGGGTGGACACAGATACGCAGTATTTT. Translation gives CSVRVDTDTQYF.

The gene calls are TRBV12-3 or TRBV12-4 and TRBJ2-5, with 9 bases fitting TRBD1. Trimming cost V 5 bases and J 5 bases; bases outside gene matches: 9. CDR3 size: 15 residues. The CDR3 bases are TGTGCCAGCAGTAAAAGGGGGGACAGGGTGGAGACCCAGTACTTC. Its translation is CASSKRGDRVETQYF.

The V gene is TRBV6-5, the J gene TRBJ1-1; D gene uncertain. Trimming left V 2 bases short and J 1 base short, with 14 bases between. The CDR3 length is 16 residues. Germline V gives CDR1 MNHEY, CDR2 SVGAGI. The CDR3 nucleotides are TGTGCCAGCAGTTACAGGGAAGAGTGGCCGAACACTGAAGCTTTCTTT. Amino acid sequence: CASSYREEWPNTEAFF.

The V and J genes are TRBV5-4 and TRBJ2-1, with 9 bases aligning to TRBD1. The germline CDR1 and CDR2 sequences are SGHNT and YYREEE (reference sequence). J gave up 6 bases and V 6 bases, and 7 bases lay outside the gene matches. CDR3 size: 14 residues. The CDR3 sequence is CASTAQDRGNEQFF. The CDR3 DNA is TGTGCCAGCACCGCCCAGGACAGGGGCAATGAGCAGTTCTTC.

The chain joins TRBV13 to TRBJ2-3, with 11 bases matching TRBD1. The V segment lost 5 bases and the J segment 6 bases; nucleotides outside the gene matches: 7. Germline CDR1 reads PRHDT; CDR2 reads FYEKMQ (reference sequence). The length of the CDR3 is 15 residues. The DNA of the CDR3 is TGTGCCAGCAGCGATGGACAGGGGGCTACTGATACGCAGTATTTT. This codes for CASSDGQGATDTQYF. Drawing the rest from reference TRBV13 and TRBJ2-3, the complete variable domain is AAGVIQSPRHLIKEKRETATLKCYPIPRHDTVYWYQQGPGQDPQFLISFYEKMQSDKGSIPDRFSAQQFSDYHSELNMSSLELGDSALYFCASSDGQGATDTQYFGPGTRLTVL.

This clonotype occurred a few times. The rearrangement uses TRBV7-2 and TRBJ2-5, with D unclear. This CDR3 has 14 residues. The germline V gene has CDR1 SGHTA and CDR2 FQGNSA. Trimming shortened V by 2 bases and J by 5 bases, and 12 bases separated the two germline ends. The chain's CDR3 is CASSLHGSQETQYF. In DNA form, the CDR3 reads TGTGCCAGCAGCTTACATGGTAGTCAGGAGACCCAGTACTTC.

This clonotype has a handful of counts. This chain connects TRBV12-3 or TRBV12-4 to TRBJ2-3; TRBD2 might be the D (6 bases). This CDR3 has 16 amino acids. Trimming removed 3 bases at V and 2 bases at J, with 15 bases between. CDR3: CASSFGAGRHTDTQYF. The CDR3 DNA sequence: TGTGCCAGCAGTTTTGGGGCGGGGAGACACACAGATACGCAGTATTTT.

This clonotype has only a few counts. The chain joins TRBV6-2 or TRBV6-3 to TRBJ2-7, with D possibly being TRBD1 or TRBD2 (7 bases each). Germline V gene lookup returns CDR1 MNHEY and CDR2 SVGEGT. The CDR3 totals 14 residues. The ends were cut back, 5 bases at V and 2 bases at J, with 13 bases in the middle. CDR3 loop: CASSQGGNAYEQYF. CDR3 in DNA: TGTGCCAGCAGTCAGGGGGGGAACGCCTACGAGCAGTACTTC.

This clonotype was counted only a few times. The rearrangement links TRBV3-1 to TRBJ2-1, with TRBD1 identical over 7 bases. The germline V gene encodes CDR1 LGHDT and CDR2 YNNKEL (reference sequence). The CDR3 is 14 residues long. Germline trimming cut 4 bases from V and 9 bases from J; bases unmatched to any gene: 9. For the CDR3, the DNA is TGTGCCAGCAGCCTCAACCCGACAGGGACTGAGCAGTTCTTC. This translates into CASSLNPTGTEQFF.

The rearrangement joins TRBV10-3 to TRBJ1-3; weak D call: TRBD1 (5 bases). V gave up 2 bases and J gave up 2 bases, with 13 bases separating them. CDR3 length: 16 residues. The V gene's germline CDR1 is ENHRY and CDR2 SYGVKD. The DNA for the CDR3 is TGTGCCATCAGTGAGGAAGAGGGGAACCCTGGAAACACCATATATTTT. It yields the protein CAISEEEGNPGNTIYF.

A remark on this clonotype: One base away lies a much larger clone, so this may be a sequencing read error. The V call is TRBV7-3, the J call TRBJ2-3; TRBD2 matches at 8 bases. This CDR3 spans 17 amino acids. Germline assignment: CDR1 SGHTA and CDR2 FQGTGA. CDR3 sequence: CASGLTGSGGSTDTQYF. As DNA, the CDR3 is TGTGCCAGCGGCTTAACTGGGAGCGGGGGTAGCACAGATACGCAGTATTTT.

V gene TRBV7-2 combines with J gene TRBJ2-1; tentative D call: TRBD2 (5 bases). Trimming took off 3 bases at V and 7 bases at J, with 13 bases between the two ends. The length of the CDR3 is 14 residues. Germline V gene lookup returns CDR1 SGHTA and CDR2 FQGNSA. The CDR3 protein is CASSFGGSGNEQFF. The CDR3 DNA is TGTGCCAGCAGCTTCGGAGGTTCGGGGAATGAGCAGTTCTTC.

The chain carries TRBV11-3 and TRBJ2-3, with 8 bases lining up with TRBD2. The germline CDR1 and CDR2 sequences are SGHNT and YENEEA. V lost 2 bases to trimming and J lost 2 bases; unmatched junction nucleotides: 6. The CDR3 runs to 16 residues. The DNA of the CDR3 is TGTGCCAGCAGCTTAAGAGCGGGAGTGAACACAGATACGCAGTATTTT. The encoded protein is CASSLRAGVNTDTQYF.

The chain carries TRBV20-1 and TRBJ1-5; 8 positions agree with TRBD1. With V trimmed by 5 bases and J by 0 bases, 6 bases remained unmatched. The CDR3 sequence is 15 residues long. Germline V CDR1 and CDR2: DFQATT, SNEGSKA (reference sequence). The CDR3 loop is CSAQTGGNSNQPQHF. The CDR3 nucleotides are TGCAGTGCTCAAACAGGGGGAAATAGCAATCAGCCCCAGCATTTT.

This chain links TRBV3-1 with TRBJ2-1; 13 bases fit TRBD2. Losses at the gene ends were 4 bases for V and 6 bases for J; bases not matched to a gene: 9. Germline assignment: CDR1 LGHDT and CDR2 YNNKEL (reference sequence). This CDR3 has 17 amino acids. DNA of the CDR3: TGTGCCAGCAGCCTAGGGACTAGCGGGGATCAGGGCAATGAGCAGTTCTTC. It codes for CASSLGTSGDQGNEQFF.

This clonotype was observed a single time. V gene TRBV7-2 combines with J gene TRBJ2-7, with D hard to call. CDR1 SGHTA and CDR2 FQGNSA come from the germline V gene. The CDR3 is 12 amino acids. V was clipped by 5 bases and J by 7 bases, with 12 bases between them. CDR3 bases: TGTGCCAGCAGCCTCCTTTTTGGTGAGCAGTACTTC. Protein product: CASSLLFGEQYF. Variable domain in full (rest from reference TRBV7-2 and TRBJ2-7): GAGVSQSPSNKVTEKGKDVELRCDPISGHTALYWYRQSLGQGLEFLIYFQGNSAPDKSGLPSDRFSAERTGGSVSTLTIQRTQQEDSAVYLCASSLLFGEQYFGPGTRLTVT.

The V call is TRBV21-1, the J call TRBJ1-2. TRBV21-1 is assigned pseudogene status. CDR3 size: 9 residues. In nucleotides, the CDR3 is TGTGCCAGGCGGGGAGGCTACACCTTC. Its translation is CARRGGYTF.

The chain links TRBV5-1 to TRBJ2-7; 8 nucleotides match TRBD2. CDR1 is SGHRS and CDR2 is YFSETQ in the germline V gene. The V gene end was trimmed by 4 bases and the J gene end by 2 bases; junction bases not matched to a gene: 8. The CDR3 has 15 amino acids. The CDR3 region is CASSVTGGATYEQYF. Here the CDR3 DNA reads TGCGCCAGCAGCGTGACGGGGGGGGCCACCTACGAGCAGTACTTC.

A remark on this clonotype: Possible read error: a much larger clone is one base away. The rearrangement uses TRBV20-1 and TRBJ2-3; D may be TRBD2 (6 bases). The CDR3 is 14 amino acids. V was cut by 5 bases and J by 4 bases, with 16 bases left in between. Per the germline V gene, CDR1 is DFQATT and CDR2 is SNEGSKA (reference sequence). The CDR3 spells CSARRLELADTQYF. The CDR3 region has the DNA TGCAGTGCTCGACGACTAGAACTAGCAGATACGCAGTATTTT.

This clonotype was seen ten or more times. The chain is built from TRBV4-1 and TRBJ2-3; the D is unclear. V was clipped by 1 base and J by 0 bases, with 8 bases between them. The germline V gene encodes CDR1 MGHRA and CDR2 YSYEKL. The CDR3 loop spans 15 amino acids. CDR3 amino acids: CASSQAQASTDTQYF. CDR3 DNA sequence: TGCGCCAGCAGCCAAGCGCAAGCTAGCACAGATACGCAGTATTTT.

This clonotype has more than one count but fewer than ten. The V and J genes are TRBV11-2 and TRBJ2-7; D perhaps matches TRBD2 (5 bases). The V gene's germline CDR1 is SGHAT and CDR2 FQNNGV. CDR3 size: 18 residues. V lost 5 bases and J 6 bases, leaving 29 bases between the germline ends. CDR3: CASSRESKWSSDHFEQYF. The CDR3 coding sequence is TGTGCCAGCAGCCGGGAAAGTAAATGGAGCTCGGATCATTTCGAGCAGTACTTC.

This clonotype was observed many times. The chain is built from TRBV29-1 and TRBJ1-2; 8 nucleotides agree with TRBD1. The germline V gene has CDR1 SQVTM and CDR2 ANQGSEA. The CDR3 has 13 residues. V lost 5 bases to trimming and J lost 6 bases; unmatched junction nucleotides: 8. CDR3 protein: CSVRTGQNDGYTF. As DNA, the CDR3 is TGCAGCGTTAGGACAGGGCAGAACGATGGCTACACCTTC.

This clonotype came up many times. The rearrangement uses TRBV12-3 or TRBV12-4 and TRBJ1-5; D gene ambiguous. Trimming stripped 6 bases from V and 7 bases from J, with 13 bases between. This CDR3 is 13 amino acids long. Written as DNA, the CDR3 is TGTGCCAGCAGCCCCGCCTTGGGGCAGCCCCAGCATTTT. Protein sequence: CASSPALGQPQHF.

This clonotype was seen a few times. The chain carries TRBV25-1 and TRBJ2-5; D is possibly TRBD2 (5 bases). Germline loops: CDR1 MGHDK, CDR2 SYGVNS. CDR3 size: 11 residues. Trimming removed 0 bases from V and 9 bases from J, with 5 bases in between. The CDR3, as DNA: TGTGCCAGCAGTGAATACGGGGCCCAGTACTTC. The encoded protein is CASSEYGAQYF.

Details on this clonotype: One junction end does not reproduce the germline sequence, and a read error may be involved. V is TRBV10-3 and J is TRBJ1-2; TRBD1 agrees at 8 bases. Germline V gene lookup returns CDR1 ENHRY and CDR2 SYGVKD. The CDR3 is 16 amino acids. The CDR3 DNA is TGTGCCATCAAAGAATCGCCAGGGGGCGATGCCTATGGCTGCACCTTC. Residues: CAIKESPGGDAYGCTF.

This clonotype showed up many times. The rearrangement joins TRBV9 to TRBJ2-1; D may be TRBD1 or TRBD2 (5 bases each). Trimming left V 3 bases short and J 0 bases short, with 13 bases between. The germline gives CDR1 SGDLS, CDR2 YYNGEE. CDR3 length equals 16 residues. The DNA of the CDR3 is TGTGCCAGCAGCGAGGCCGGGACGAACTCCTACAATGAGCAGTTCTTC. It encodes CASSEAGTNSYNEQFF. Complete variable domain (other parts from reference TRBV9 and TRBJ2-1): DSGVTQTPKHLITATGQRVTLRCSPRSGDLSVYWYQQSLDQGLQFLIQYYNGEERAKGNILERFSAQQFPDLHSELNLSSLELGDSALYFCASSEAGTNSYNEQFFGPGTRLTVL.

The CDR3 coding sequence is TGCGCCAGCAGCCTTAACCCGCAGAATAACTATGGCTACACCTTC. Encoded protein: CASSLNPQNNYGYTF. The V call is TRBV4-3, the J call TRBJ1-2; no firm D call. Trimming removed 4 bases at V and 1 base at J, with 13 bases between. The CDR3 is made up of 15 amino acids. Germline CDR1 and CDR2: LGHNA and YSLEER.

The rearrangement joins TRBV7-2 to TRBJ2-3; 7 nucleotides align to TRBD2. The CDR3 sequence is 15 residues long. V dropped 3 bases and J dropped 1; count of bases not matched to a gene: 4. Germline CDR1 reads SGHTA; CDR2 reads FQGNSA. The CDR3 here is CASSFERGRTDTQYF. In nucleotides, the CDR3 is TGTGCCAGCAGCTTCGAGCGGGGACGCACAGATACGCAGTATTTT.

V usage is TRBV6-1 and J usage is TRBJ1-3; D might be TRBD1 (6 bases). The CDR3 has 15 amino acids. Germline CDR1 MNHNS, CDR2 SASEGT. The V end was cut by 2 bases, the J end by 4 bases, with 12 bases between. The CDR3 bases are TGTGCCAGCAGTGAATCGGACAGCCAAGGAAACACCATATATTTT. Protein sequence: CASSESDSQGNTIYF.

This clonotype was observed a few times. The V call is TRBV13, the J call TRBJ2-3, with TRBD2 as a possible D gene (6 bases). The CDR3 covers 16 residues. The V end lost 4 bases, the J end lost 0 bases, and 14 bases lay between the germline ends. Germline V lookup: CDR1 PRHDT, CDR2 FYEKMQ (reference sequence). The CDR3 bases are TGTGCCAGCAGCTCGGGACTGACTTCCAGCACAGATACGCAGTATTTT. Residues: CASSSGLTSSTDTQYF. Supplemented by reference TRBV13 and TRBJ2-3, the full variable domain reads AAGVIQSPRHLIKEKRETATLKCYPIPRHDTVYWYQQGPGQDPQFLISFYEKMQSDKGSIPDRFSAQQFSDYHSELNMSSLELGDSALYFCASSSGLTSSTDTQYFGPGTRLTVL.